This T cell receptor (beta chain) comes out of a study of STAT3 mutations in large granular lymphocyte leukemia. Turning to the study itself: Among longitudinally sequenced T-LGLL patients, roughly half had canonical activating STAT3 mutations detected. Study-level points and caveats: In some patients, a small highly pathogenic clone possibly went undetected. In T-cell large granular lymphocyte leukemia, about half of patients showed multiple immunodominant subclonotypes.

With regard to this clone: Its cognate antigen is unknown.

The germline gives CDR1 LGHNA, CDR2 YSLEER. Trimming left V 1 base short and J 3 bases short, with 4 bases between. The CDR3 has 14 amino acids. Clones were sequenced by immunoSEQ multiplex PCR, and TCRdb holds only the in-frame ones, with some missing. The sample contains approximately 42,000 clones, 80% to 90% of which appear only once. This TCR was recovered from a human donor with T large granular lymphocyte leukemia. Some clones in this sample may be carry-over from other donors' samples. The V and J genes are TRBV4-3 and TRBJ1-6; no definite D call. The sequenced sample was PBMCs. The chain's CDR3 is CASSQVSYNSPLHF. The CDR3, as DNA: TGCGCCAGCAGCCAAGTGAGCTATAATTCACCCCTCCACTTT.